The 32 T cell receptor beta chains reported below all come from one sample, sequenced in a study of a mutant IDH1 vaccine in newly diagnosed glioma. Method: immunoSEQ multiplex PCR; TCRdb's copy keeps in-frame clones and lacks some. The repertoire holds around 89,000 clones, with about 83% as singletons. Time point noted: baseline, week 1 (first vaccination visit). Treatment indicated: pre-vaccination baseline after standard-of-care therapy. The starting material was PBMCs, obtained from a glioma patient treated with radiotherapy, temozolomide or both. Receptors were obtained from a woman between 45 and 60 years old with glioma.

The chain uses TRBV7-8 and TRBJ2-3, with 8 bases aligning to TRBD2. Trimming removed 1 base from V and 0 bases from J; junction bases left unmatched: 3. This CDR3 has 16 residues. Germline CDR1 SGHVS, CDR2 FQNEAQ. For the CDR3, the DNA is TGTGCCAGCAGCTTAGGAGCGGGGGAAAGCACAGATACGCAGTATTTT. It encodes CASSLGAGESTDTQYF.

The gene calls are TRBV5-1 and TRBJ2-5; D may be TRBD2 (6 bases). CDR3 length: 18 residues. Trimming took off 3 bases at V and 0 bases at J, with 21 bases between the two ends. Germline V gene sequence: CDR1 SGHRS, CDR2 YFSETQ. CDR3 in amino acids: CASSSPGRGAMYQETQYF. The CDR3 region has the DNA TGCGCCAGCAGCTCCCCCGGGCGGGGCGCGATGTACCAAGAGACCCAGTACTTC.

The chain couples TRBV29-1 to TRBJ1-1; D remains ambiguous. The V and J ends lost 0 bases and 1 base respectively, with 21 bases between them. Looked up from germline, CDR1 is SQVTM and CDR2 is ANQGSEA. The CDR3 is 18 amino acids. DNA for the CDR3: TGCAGCGTTGAAGAGATCGACGCACAGACCCTCGGGAACACTGAAGCTTTCTTT. Translating it yields CSVEEIDAQTLGNTEAFF.

This chain links TRBV27 with TRBJ2-1; 9 nucleotides line up with TRBD1. The germline V gene has CDR1 MNHEY and CDR2 SMNVEV (reference sequence). The CDR3 totals 16 residues. V was pared by 6 bases and J by 4 bases, with 10 bases of the junction left unmatched. Written as DNA, the CDR3 is TGTGCCAGCAGCCCTGGCCCCGACAGGGGGTACAATGAGCAGTTCTTC. Protein: CASSPGPDRGYNEQFF.

This chain links TRBV5-1 with TRBJ2-7, with D uncertain. The ends were cut back, 0 bases at V and 3 bases at J, with 4 bases in the middle. The CDR3 totals 12 residues. Germline lookup yields CDR1 SGHRS and CDR2 YFSETQ. CDR3 sequence (DNA): TGCGCCAGCAGCTTGGGGGGCTACGAGCAGTACTTC. Protein product: CASSLGGYEQYF. Using reference TRBV5-1 and TRBJ2-7 for the parts outside the CDR3, the full variable domain is KAGVTQTPRYLIKTRGQQVTLSCSPISGHRSVSWYQQTPGQGLQFLFEYFSETQRNKGNFPGRFSGRQFSNSRSEMNVSTLELGDSALYLCASSLGGYEQYFGPGTRLTVT.

The chain is built from TRBV27 and TRBJ1-4, with D uncertain. V lost 0 bases, J lost 6 bases, and 5 bases lay in between. CDR3 size: 13 residues. Germline CDR1 is MNHEY and CDR2 is SMNVEV (reference sequence). The CDR3 DNA sequence: TGTGCCAGCAGTTTATCTGCTTATGAAAAACTGTTTTTT. Protein: CASSLSAYEKLFF.

The V and J genes are TRBV2 and TRBJ1-6; 7 bases map to TRBD1. Trimming at V came to 4 bases and at J to 9 bases, leaving 9 bases not matched to a gene. CDR1 and CDR2 from the germline V gene are SNHLY and FYNNEI. This CDR3 comprises 15 residues. The CDR3 DNA follows: TGTGCCAGCAGTGGGGGTACAGGGGTGGGTTCACCCCTCCACTTT. It codes for CASSGGTGVGSPLHF. Full variable domain (rest looked up from reference TRBV2 and TRBJ1-6): EPEVTQTPSHQVTQMGQEVILRCVPISNHLYFYWYRQILGQKVEFLVSFYNNEISEKSEIFDDQFSVERPDGSNFTLKIRSTKLEDSAMYFCASSGGTGVGSPLHFGNGTRLTVT.

This clone was recorded once. J is TRBJ2-7 and V is TRBV25-1; D is perhaps TRBD1 (8 bases). Trimming removed 3 bases from V and 5 bases from J, with 20 bases in between. This CDR3 is built from 16 residues. Per germline, CDR1 MGHDK and CDR2 SYGVNS. The CDR3 sequence is CASSEAYRGGLNEQYF. The CDR3 coding sequence is TGTGCCAGCAGTGAGGCATACAGGGGGGGGTTAAACGAGCAGTACTTC.

V is TRBV7-8 and J is TRBJ2-7; possibly TRBD2 for D (6 bases). Germline-derived CDR1 and CDR2 are SGHVS and FQNEAQ. The ends were cut back, 6 bases at V and 3 bases at J, with 15 bases in the middle. The CDR3 length is 14 residues. This CDR3 reads CASSLGGSVYEQYF. For the CDR3, the DNA is TGTGCCAGCAGTTTGGGGGGTAGCGTCTACGAGCAGTACTTC.

The chain uses TRBV2 and TRBJ1-3; the D gene is possibly TRBD1 (5 bases). Germline V gives CDR1 SNHLY, CDR2 FYNNEI. The CDR3 consists of 15 residues. The V and J ends lost 10 bases and 4 bases respectively, with 20 bases between them. The DNA for the CDR3 is TGTGCCACCCAGCCCCCGGGACGCCGCGGAAACACCATATATTTT. Amino acids: CATQPPGRRGNTIYF. Full variable domain (remainder filled in from reference TRBV2 and TRBJ1-3): EPEVTQTPSHQVTQMGQEVILRCVPISNHLYFYWYRQILGQKVEFLVSFYNNEISEKSEIFDDQFSVERPDGSNFTLKIRSTKLEDSAMYFCATQPPGRRGNTIYFGEGSWLTVV.

The genes are TRBV27 and TRBJ2-7; no clear D gene. CDR3 length equals 12 residues. V lost 3 bases and J lost 7, with 10 bases in between. Germline V CDR1 and CDR2: MNHEY, SMNVEV (reference sequence). CDR3 region: CASSLVLGEQYF. The CDR3 coding sequence is TGTGCCAGCAGTTTGGTTTTGGGTGAGCAGTACTTC.

This sequence joins TRBV29-1 and TRBJ2-7, with 7 bases lining up with TRBD2. Per germline, CDR1 SQVTM and CDR2 ANQGSEA. The CDR3 contains 13 residues. V was clipped by 7 bases and J by 4 bases; unmatched bases: 10. CDR3: CSAKPGLFYEQYF. CDR3 in DNA: TGCAGCGCCAAACCGGGACTATTTTACGAGCAGTACTTC.

This chain links TRBV6-6 with TRBJ1-2, with D possibly matching TRBD1 (6 bases). Germline CDR1 MNHNY, CDR2 SVGAGI (reference sequence). V was trimmed by 3 bases and J by 2 bases, leaving 13 bases between them. CDR3 size: 15 residues. In DNA form, the CDR3 reads TGTGCCAGCAGTTATCGGGACGGACAGAACTATGGCTACACCTTC. Its protein is CASSYRDGQNYGYTF.

J is TRBJ1-2 and V is TRBV6-6, with 8 nucleotides matching TRBD1. The CDR3 has 14 amino acids. V lost 5 bases and J lost 7; bases outside the gene matches: 9. Germline V gives CDR1 MNHNY, CDR2 SVGAGI (reference sequence). The chain's CDR3 is CASSQRQGSGGYTF. The DNA of the CDR3 is TGTGCCAGCAGTCAAAGACAGGGGAGTGGTGGCTACACCTTC.

The CDR3 region is CASSSINEQFF. DNA for the CDR3: TGTGCCAGCAGTTCGATCAATGAGCAGTTCTTC. The chain has TRBV6-5 and TRBJ2-1; D is uncertain. Germline values: CDR1 MNHEY, CDR2 SVGAGI. The length of the CDR3 is 11 residues. V shed 4 bases and J shed 6 bases, with 4 bases lying between them.

The CDR3 protein is CASSVNSGNTIYF. The CDR3 DNA reads as TGTGCCAGCAGCGTAAACTCTGGAAACACCATATATTTT. The V call is TRBV9, the J call TRBJ1-3; D is ambiguous. V shed 1 base and J shed 0 bases, with 2 bases lying between them. Germline CDR1 is SGDLS and CDR2 is YYNGEE. The CDR3 totals 13 residues.

The V gene is TRBV28, the J gene TRBJ1-2; possible D gene TRBD1, 5 bases. CDR1 and CDR2 from the germline V gene are MDHEN and SYDVKM. The CDR3 spans 12 residues. V lost 7 bases to trimming and J lost 8 bases, with 14 bases between them. The CDR3 here is CASTPLGRGYTF. The CDR3 DNA follows: TGTGCCAGCACCCCGTTGGGGCGCGGCTACACCTTC.

The chain recombines TRBV7-9 with TRBJ1-2; no firm D call. The CDR3 extends over 14 amino acids. V was shortened by 1 base and J by 7 bases, with 13 bases between the two germline ends. From germline, CDR1 is SEHNR and CDR2 FQNEAQ (reference sequence). This chain's CDR3 is CASSLVQSSAGYTF. DNA of the CDR3: TGTGCCAGCAGCTTAGTACAATCCTCGGCTGGCTACACCTTC.

The rearrangement uses TRBV4-3 and TRBJ2-3, with D hard to call. The CDR3 extends over 15 amino acids. In germline, CDR1 is LGHNA, CDR2 YSLEER. Trimming left V 0 bases short and J 0 bases short, with 7 bases between. CDR3 sequence reads: CASSQESTSTDTQYF. The CDR3 region has the DNA TGCGCCAGCAGCCAAGAATCCACTAGCACAGATACGCAGTATTTT.

The chain couples TRBV18 to TRBJ2-7; D is possibly TRBD2 (6 bases). Trimming cost V 3 bases and J 1 base, with 7 bases left between them. CDR1 is KGHSH and CDR2 is LQKENI in the germline V gene. The CDR3 runs 13 residues. CDR3 bases: TGTGCCAGCTCACCTGGGACTTCCTACGAGCAGTACTTC. Amino acids: CASSPGTSYEQYF.

This clone has more than one count but fewer than ten. V gene TRBV19 combines with J gene TRBJ2-7; D is unresolved. Between the trimmed V and J ends, which lost 3 bases and 6 bases, there was a span of 15 bases. CDR3 length equals 14 residues. Per the germline V gene, CDR1 is LNHDA and CDR2 is SQIVND (reference sequence). CDR3 bases: TGTGCCAGTAGTATCTTGGGTGGGGTGTCCGAGCAGTACTTC. This gives the protein CASSILGGVSEQYF.

The chain has TRBV7-2 and TRBJ1-1; D might be TRBD1 (5 bases). The ends were cut back, 0 bases at V and 1 base at J, with 18 bases in the middle. Germline V gene lookup returns CDR1 SGHTA and CDR2 FQGNSA. The CDR3 runs to 18 residues. CDR3 in amino acids: CASSLAPLMMGRNTEAFF. For the CDR3, the DNA is TGTGCCAGCAGCTTAGCACCCCTGATGATGGGGCGGAACACTGAAGCTTTCTTT.

This chain connects TRBV5-4 to TRBJ2-7, with D unresolved. Looked up from germline, CDR1 is SGHNT and CDR2 is YYREEE (reference sequence). Trimming removed 3 bases from V and 2 bases from J, with 12 bases in between. The CDR3 spans 14 residues. CDR3 sequence (DNA): TGTGCCAGCAGCTCGGGCGGCTCGACCTACGAGCAGTACTTC. It yields the protein CASSSGGSTYEQYF.

The chain uses TRBV6-5 and TRBJ2-7; D possibly corresponds to TRBD2 (5 bases). The CDR3 runs to 12 residues. Germline CDR1 reads MNHEY; CDR2 reads SVGAGI. Deletions cut 2 bases from V and 4 bases from J, with 6 bases between. The CDR3 region has the DNA TGTGCCAGCAGTTACACGGGGTACGAGCAGTACTTC. This sequence encodes CASSYTGYEQYF.

The gene calls are TRBV5-8 and TRBJ1-5, with D maybe TRBD1 (5 bases). Trimming removed 0 bases from V and 7 bases from J, with 17 bases in between. The CDR3 runs to 16 residues. Germline V lookup: CDR1 SGHTS, CDR2 YDEGEE. The CDR3: CASSLVGPPGDQPQHF. The CDR3 DNA is TGTGCCAGCAGCTTGGTCGGGCCGCCGGGGGACCAGCCCCAGCATTTT.

The rearrangement joins TRBV4-1 to TRBJ2-3; D not certain. The germline gives CDR1 MGHRA, CDR2 YSYEKL. The CDR3 runs 17 residues. Trimming took off 0 bases at V and 7 bases at J, with 20 bases between the two ends. The CDR3 nucleotides are TGCGCCAGCAGCCAAGAGATCGACGCCATTCCCACGAATACGCAGTATTTT. Its translation is CASSQEIDAIPTNTQYF.

The chain recombines TRBV18 with TRBJ2-1; D is unclear. The V gene lost 6 bases and the J gene lost 0 bases, with 12 bases spanning the gap. Germline V gene data show CDR1 as KGHSH and CDR2 as LQKENI. The CDR3 is made up of 15 amino acids. CDR3 in DNA: TGTGCCAGCTCGCCTACCTTAAGCTCCTACAATGAGCAGTTCTTC. It yields the protein CASSPTLSSYNEQFF.

The chain links TRBV4-3 to TRBJ2-3; D is possibly TRBD1 (6 bases). The CDR3 totals 17 residues. Trimming pared 1 base from V and 2 bases from J, leaving 16 bases between. Looked up from germline, CDR1 is LGHNA and CDR2 is YSLEER. As DNA, the CDR3 is TGCGCCAGCAGCCAAGGAACGACCGGACAGCTCACAGATACGCAGTATTTT. Translation: CASSQGTTGQLTDTQYF.

The chain links TRBV30 to TRBJ2-1; possibly TRBD1 for D (6 bases). The CDR3 is 14 amino acids. The V gene lost 0 bases and the J gene lost 10 bases, with 16 bases spanning the gap. The germline gives CDR1 GTSNPN, CDR2 SVGIG (reference sequence). This CDR3 reads CAWSVWDIQDEQFF. The CDR3 DNA reads TGTGCCTGGAGTGTCTGGGACATACAGGACGAGCAGTTCTTC. Looking up the rest from reference TRBV30 and TRBJ2-1 gives the full variable domain: SQTIHQWPATLVQPVGSPLSLECTVEGTSNPNLYWYRQAAGRGLQLLFYSVGIGQISSEVPQNLSASRPQDRQFILSSKKLLLSDSGFYLCAWSVWDIQDEQFFGPGTRLTVL.

The rearrangement uses TRBV7-8 and TRBJ2-2; possibly TRBD1 or TRBD2 for D (6 bases each). The germline V gene has CDR1 SGHVS and CDR2 FQNEAQ. The length of the CDR3 is 16 residues. V gave up 2 bases and J gave up 4 bases, with 14 bases separating them. The CDR3 DNA follows: TGTGCCAGCAGCTTATCAGTCGGGGGCCGCACCGGGGAGCTGTTTTTT. Translation gives CASSLSVGGRTGELFF.

This clone was seen once. The sample contains more than one DNA sequence encoding this CDR3. V usage is TRBV27 and J usage is TRBJ2-7; 7 positions match TRBD1. This CDR3 region has 14 residues. In germline, CDR1 is MNHEY, CDR2 SMNVEV (reference sequence). J gave up 4 bases and V 3 bases, and 6 bases lay outside the gene matches. The CDR3 DNA reads TGTGCCAGCAGTTTGGGGCAGGGGGTTTACGAGCAGTACTTC. Protein: CASSLGQGVYEQYF.

The CDR3 loop reads CASRRTGSLYNEQFF. The DNA of the CDR3 is TGTGCCAGTAGAAGAACAGGGTCTTTATACAATGAGCAGTTCTTC. The rearrangement joins TRBV19 to TRBJ2-1; the D gene is possibly TRBD1 (6 bases). This CDR3 comprises 15 residues. Germline-derived CDR1 and CDR2 are LNHDA and SQIVND (reference sequence). Trimming took off 6 bases at V and 4 bases at J, with 16 bases between the two ends.